Below are 18 T cell receptor beta chains sequenced from a single sample in a study of OX40 agonist ivuxolimab in advanced cancers. The library was prepared using the immunoSEQ multiplex PCR assay. TCRdb limited this immuneACCESS table to in-frame rearrangements with V and J called. A share of clones is missing; checked studies link under half to unresolved V genes, and the rest is unexplained. Recorded for this sample are 100,000 or so clones; just over 90% of them occurred a single time. The top ten constitute around 0.71% of the sample. The material was CD4+ or CD8+ T cells sorted from blood, obtained in a trial of the OX40 agonist ivuxolimab. These receptors were collected from an adult with an advanced solid tumor such as melanoma, head and neck, liver or kidney cancer.

The chain joins TRBV15 to TRBJ2-1, with D possibly being TRBD1 (7 bases). The CDR3 runs 13 residues. Trimming shortened V by 5 bases and J by 9 bases, and 14 bases separated the two germline ends. Germline V CDR1 and CDR2: LNHNV, YYDKDF (reference sequence). Here the CDR3 reads CATSGHQGGEQFF. CDR3 coding DNA: TGTGCCACCAGCGGTCACCAGGGGGGTGAGCAGTTCTTC.

The chain joins TRBV28 to TRBJ2-7; D unclear. This CDR3 has 12 residues. Germline V gene sequence: CDR1 MDHEN, CDR2 SYDVKM. The germline V and J ends were trimmed by 6 bases and 4 bases, with 10 bases remaining between them. CDR3 region: CASSWGKYEQYF. For the CDR3, the DNA is TGTGCCAGCAGCTGGGGAAAATACGAGCAGTACTTC.

The chain uses TRBV19 and TRBJ1-5; 10 positions agree with TRBD1. After removal of 5 bases from V and 1 base from J, the junction contained 5 bases not matched to a gene. Germline CDR1 reads LNHDA; CDR2 reads SQIVND (reference sequence). The CDR3 totals 16 residues. CDR3 DNA: TGTGCCAGTAGTGGAATGGGACAGGGGAGCAATCAGCCCCAGCATTTT. Encoded protein: CASSGMGQGSNQPQHF. Full variable domain (outside the CDR3, taken from reference TRBV19 and TRBJ1-5): DGGITQSPKYLFRKEGQNVTLSCEQNLNHDAMYWYRQDPGQGLRLIYYSQIVNDFQKGDIAEGYSVSREKKESFPLTVTSAQKNPTAFYLCASSGMGQGSNQPQHFGDGTRLSIL.

This chain connects TRBV29-1 to TRBJ1-5; D gene unclear. With 4 bases removed from V and 5 bases from J, the gap between germline ends came to 12 bases. The CDR3 totals 13 residues. Germline V CDR1 and CDR2: SQVTM, ANQGSEA. This CDR3 reads CSVVDSRDQPQHF. The DNA of the CDR3 is TGCAGCGTTGTGGACTCGAGGGATCAGCCCCAGCATTTT.

Here the CDR3 reads CASSEVYGGSGNTIYF. Written as DNA, the CDR3 is TGTGCCAGCAGTGAAGTTTACGGGGGCTCTGGAAACACCATATATTTT. The V gene is TRBV6-1, the J gene TRBJ1-3, with D tentatively TRBD1 (5 bases). The V end was cut by 1 base, the J end by 0 bases, with 10 bases between. The CDR3 has 16 amino acids. The V gene's germline CDR1 is MNHNS and CDR2 SASEGT.

V is TRBV30 and J is TRBJ1-4; D is uncertain. The length of the CDR3 is 16 residues. Germline CDR1 and CDR2: GTSNPN and SVGIG (reference sequence). Trimming cost V 0 bases and J 4 bases, with 15 bases left between them. DNA of the CDR3: TGTGCCTGGAGTGTAAAAACCGGGGTTAATAATGAAAAACTGTTTTTT. Amino acid sequence: CAWSVKTGVNNEKLFF.

V usage is TRBV4-1 and J usage is TRBJ1-5, with 8 nucleotides matching TRBD1. The CDR3 has 16 amino acids. CDR1 is MGHRA, CDR2 YSYEKL, per germline. Trimming took 0 bases from V and 3 from J; bases not matched to a gene: 4. The CDR3 region has the DNA TGCGCCAGCAGCCAAGAGGGGGACAGGAACAATCAGCCCCAGCATTTT. Amino acid sequence: CASSQEGDRNNQPQHF.

This clone was seen just once. The gene calls are TRBV5-6 and TRBJ2-7, with D uncertain. The CDR3 extends over 14 amino acids. The ends were cut back, 0 bases at V and 4 bases at J, with 11 bases in the middle. Germline loops: CDR1 SGHDT, CDR2 YYEEEE. CDR3 in DNA: TGTGCCAGCAGCTTGGAGGTCTCCTTGTACGAGCAGTACTTC. Amino acid sequence: CASSLEVSLYEQYF.

This clone was counted once. CDR3 sequence reads: CASSIGQGAEPQHF. The CDR3, as DNA: TGTGCCAGCAGCATCGGACAGGGGGCCGAGCCCCAGCATTTT. The chain couples TRBV7-2 to TRBJ1-5; 11 bases line up with TRBD1. Germline values: CDR1 SGHTA, CDR2 FQGNSA. V shed 5 bases, J shed 8 bases, and the junction held 5 bases outside the gene matches. CDR3 length equals 14 residues.

This chain connects TRBV7-8 to TRBJ1-6; unclear D gene. Germline V lookup: CDR1 SGHVS, CDR2 FQNEAQ. V shed 5 bases and J shed 13 bases, with 12 bases lying between them. The length of the CDR3 is 12 residues. CDR3 sequence (DNA): TGTGCCAGCAGCCCTAGTGTGGATCCCCTCCACTTT. Its protein product is CASSPSVDPLHF.

V is TRBV6-9 and J is TRBJ2-7; D not certain. The CDR3 has 20 residues. The V gene's germline CDR1 is MNHGY and CDR2 SVAAGI. Deletions cut 2 bases from V and 2 bases from J, with 28 bases between. The CDR3, as DNA: TGTGCCAGCAGTTATAAGGGCAGTGCGAGGCTAACAGAGCCTACCTACGAGCAGTACTTC. It encodes CASSYKGSARLTEPTYEQYF.

The rearrangement uses TRBV7-2 and TRBJ2-7; D is ambiguous. The CDR3 is 13 amino acids. V lost 1 base and J lost 2, with 6 bases in between. Germline V gives CDR1 SGHTA, CDR2 FQGNSA. The DNA of the CDR3 is TGTGCCAGCAGCTTAGTTCCGGCCTACGAGCAGTACTTC. Encoded protein: CASSLVPAYEQYF.

This rearrangement joins TRBV7-3 to TRBJ2-1, with TRBD2 as a possible D gene (5 bases). V was clipped by 2 bases and J by 9 bases, with 20 bases between them. This CDR3 is built from 16 residues. The germline gives CDR1 SGHTA, CDR2 FQGTGA. The CDR3 region is CASSLGNPGRGTEQFF. The CDR3 DNA reads TGTGCCAGCAGCTTAGGTAACCCAGGCCGGGGTACTGAGCAGTTCTTC.

V usage is TRBV7-2 and J usage is TRBJ1-2; the D gene is possibly TRBD1 (5 bases). Trimming shortened V by 0 bases and J by 4 bases, and 12 bases separated the two germline ends. The germline CDR1 and CDR2 sequences are SGHTA and FQGNSA. The CDR3 is made up of 15 amino acids. The CDR3 bases are TGTGCCAGCAGCTTAGCGTCTGGACACGTCTATGGCTACACCTTC. Translation gives CASSLASGHVYGYTF.

In this sample, this clone turned up once. The gene calls are TRBV7-2 and TRBJ1-5; D is unclear. Between the trimmed V and J ends, which lost 2 bases and 0 bases, there was a span of 5 bases. The CDR3 covers 14 residues. Germline values: CDR1 SGHTA, CDR2 FQGNSA. CDR3 sequence: CASSLWDSNQPQHF. CDR3 sequence (DNA): TGTGCCAGCAGCTTATGGGATAGCAATCAGCCCCAGCATTTT.

The chain is built from TRBV10-3 and TRBJ2-2; no clear D. CDR3 length: 14 amino acids. The germline CDR1 and CDR2 sequences are ENHRY and SYGVKD. V lost 3 bases and J lost 4, with 9 bases in between. CDR3 DNA sequence: TGTGCCATCAGTGACAGGCTGAGCACCGGGGAGCTGTTTTTT. It codes for CAISDRLSTGELFF.

Comment on this clone: The identical CDR3 is also encoded by other nucleotide sequences in the sample. The gene calls are TRBV10-3 and TRBJ1-5; TRBD1 might be the D (5 bases). The CDR3 is 14 residues long. The V gene's germline CDR1 is ENHRY and CDR2 SYGVKD. V lost 0 bases and J lost 7, with 10 bases in between. In DNA, the CDR3 is TGTGCCATCAGTGAGTCGCAGGGTAACCAGCCCCAGCATTTT. The encoded protein is CAISESQGNQPQHF.

The V and J genes are TRBV4-3 and TRBJ1-1; D remains ambiguous. The CDR3 contains 17 residues. V was cut by 1 base and J by 1 base, with 16 bases left in between. Germline V lookup: CDR1 LGHNA, CDR2 YSLEER. The CDR3 DNA reads TGCGCCAGCAGCCAAGGAATTCGGGCAGAGGGGAACACTGAAGCTTTCTTT. Translation gives CASSQGIRAEGNTEAFF.